These 24 T cell receptor beta chains were sequenced from one sample in a study of T cells in Graves' hyperthyroidism and ophthalmopathy. TCR beta CDR3 regions were amplified from RNA. First-round RT-PCR targeting the TCR CDR3 was performed with the HTBI primer set. From the multiplex PCR reads, TCRdb called clonotypes with MiXCR, one entry per CDR3 protein. The sample shows fewer than 250,000 distinct CDR3 sequences, more than 20% of them seen only once. The sequencing sample was made of blood. The source is a woman in her forties with Graves' ophthalmopathy.

Concerning this clonotype itself: It may be a read error: a sequence one base away is much more abundant. V is TRBV9 and J is TRBJ2-7, with TRBD1 matching over 8 bases. Looked up from germline, CDR1 is SGDLS and CDR2 is YYNGEE. V lost 3 bases and J lost 0; bases outside the gene matches: 8. This CDR3 region has 16 residues. The CDR3 reads CASSAGQGGYSYEQYF. The DNA for the CDR3 is TGTGCCAGCAGCGCCGGACAGGGCGGATACTCCTACGAGCAGTACTTC.

V and J are TRBV6-1 and TRBJ2-5, with 7 positions matching TRBD2. J gave up 0 bases and V 1 base, and 8 bases lay outside the gene matches. This CDR3 region has 17 residues. Germline V gives CDR1 MNHNS, CDR2 SASEGT. The CDR3 DNA sequence: TGTGCCAGCAGTGAAGACGTCCAGGGAGGGAACCAAGAGACCCAGTACTTC. It translates to CASSEDVQGGNQETQYF.

Only a few counts were recorded for this clonotype. This rearrangement joins TRBV6-2 or TRBV6-3 to TRBJ1-1; D unclear. V shed 2 bases and J shed 1 base, with 8 bases lying between them. Germline CDR1 MNHEY, CDR2 SVGEGT. The CDR3 is 14 amino acids. In nucleotides, the CDR3 is TGTGCCAGCAGTTACCGCGGACGGAACACTGAAGCTTTCTTT. Translation gives CASSYRGRNTEAFF.

This clonotype has at least ten counts. The V call is TRBV7-8, the J call TRBJ2-7; D is uncertain. V was clipped by 3 bases and J by 4 bases, with 10 bases between them. The germline gives CDR1 SGHVS, CDR2 FQNEAQ. CDR3 length: 13 residues. The CDR3 loop reads CASSLARTYEQYF. The CDR3 coding sequence is TGTGCCAGCAGCTTGGCTAGAACTTACGAGCAGTACTTC.

With respect to this clonotype: One base away lies a much larger clone, so this may be a sequencing read error. V and J are TRBV5-1 and TRBJ2-4; D perhaps matches TRBD2 (6 bases). Germline CDR1 SGHRS, CDR2 YFSETQ. The germline V and J ends were trimmed by 4 bases and 9 bases, with 17 bases remaining between them. The CDR3 has 14 residues. CDR3 nucleotides: TGCGCCAGCAGCCTGAGACTAGAAAAGGGCATTCAGTACTTC. Its protein is CASSLRLEKGIQYF. Supplemented by reference TRBV5-1 and TRBJ2-4, the full variable domain reads KAGVTQTPRYLIKTRGQQVTLSCSPISGHRSVSWYQQTPGQGLQFLFEYFSETQRNKGNFPGRFSGRQFSNSRSEMNVSTLELGDSALYLCASSLRLEKGIQYFGAGTRLSVL.

This rearrangement joins TRBV24-1 to TRBJ2-1, with 7 bases lining up with TRBD1. V dropped 4 bases and J dropped 8; count of bases not matched to a gene: 10. The CDR3 is 15 amino acids. Germline CDR1 reads KGHDR; CDR2 reads SFDVKD. The DNA for the CDR3 is TGTGCCACCAGTGACGGGACAGCGCTCGGCCATGAGCAGTTCTTC. The encoded protein is CATSDGTALGHEQFF.

This clonotype has ten or more counts. This rearrangement joins TRBV3-1 to TRBJ2-5; perhaps D is TRBD1 or TRBD2 (5 bases each). The CDR3 has 15 residues. V lost 5 bases to trimming and J lost 4 bases, with 17 bases between them. Germline CDR1 LGHDT, CDR2 YNNKEL (reference sequence). The CDR3 region is CASSSSGTGAETQYF. The CDR3 DNA is TGTGCCAGCAGCTCCTCCGGGACCGGCGCAGAGACCCAGTACTTC.

In its sample, this clonotype was seen a few times. This rearrangement joins TRBV10-1 to TRBJ2-2; the match to TRBD1 covers 8 bases. The CDR3 is made up of 14 amino acids. Germline CDR1 is WNHNN and CDR2 is SYGVQD (reference sequence). The V gene end was trimmed by 3 bases and the J gene end by 6 bases; junction bases not matched to a gene: 3. DNA of the CDR3: TGCGCCAGCAGTGATAACAGGGGGGCCGGGGAGCTGTTTTTT. It specifies CASSDNRGAGELFF.

This clonotype was counted many times. This sequence joins TRBV12-3 or TRBV12-4 and TRBJ1-4, with a weak D call TRBD1 (5 bases). This CDR3 is 14 amino acids long. Trimming took off 0 bases at V and 7 bases at J, with 9 bases between the two ends. This CDR3 is CASSLAGETEKLFF. CDR3 nucleotide sequence: TGTGCCAGCAGTTTAGCAGGGGAGACTGAAAAACTGTTTTTT.

This clonotype was counted only a few times. The gene calls are TRBV24-1 and TRBJ1-1, with 7 bases fitting TRBD1. The CDR3 length is 14 residues. V was pared by 3 bases and J by 8 bases, with 8 bases of the junction left unmatched. The germline CDR1 and CDR2 sequences are KGHDR and SFDVKD. The CDR3 DNA sequence: TGTGCCACCAGTGATGCTTCTTGGGACAGCGAAGCTTTCTTT. Its translation is CATSDASWDSEAFF.

DNA for the CDR3: TGTGCCAGCAAAATTCACAGGGGTTGGGAGACCCAGTACTTC. This codes for CASKIHRGWETQYF. This rearrangement joins TRBV12-3 or TRBV12-4 to TRBJ2-5; 7 positions agree with TRBD1. The CDR3 has 14 amino acids. The V and J ends lost 7 bases and 5 bases, in that order; junction bases with no gene match: 10.

Worth noting for this clonotype: A junction end diverges from the germline sequence, so it may reflect a read error. The gene calls are TRBV9 and TRBJ2-4; TRBD1 matches 9 bases. The CDR3 spans 16 residues. Germline CDR1 reads SGDLS; CDR2 reads YYNGEE. CDR3 coding DNA: TGTGCCAGCAGCGTATCAATAGGGGACAGGGAAAACATTCGGTACTTC. Translating it yields CASSVSIGDRENIRYF.

This clonotype was counted many times. This chain links TRBV6-5 with TRBJ1-6, with a weak D call TRBD1 (6 bases). The germline V gene encodes CDR1 MNHEY and CDR2 SVGAGI. Trimming cost V 4 bases and J 6 bases, with 13 bases left between them. The CDR3 consists of 15 residues. CDR3 sequence reads: CASSSADRTNSPLHF. CDR3 bases: TGTGCCAGCAGTTCAGCTGACAGGACTAATTCACCCCTCCACTTT.

This clonotype was counted at least ten times. The chain uses TRBV20-1 and TRBJ2-5; TRBD1 agrees at 10 bases. Germline V gives CDR1 DFQATT, CDR2 SNEGSKA (reference sequence). The CDR3 length is 15 residues. V was pared by 1 base and J by 3 bases, with 5 bases of the junction left unmatched. CDR3: CSARVGTGVEETQYF. The CDR3 bases are TGCAGTGCTAGAGTCGGGACAGGGGTGGAAGAGACCCAGTACTTC.

This clonotype showed up many times. The chain couples TRBV11-2 to TRBJ2-5, with a possible D match to TRBD1 (6 bases). V was shortened by 6 bases and J by 5 bases, with 10 bases between the two germline ends. The CDR3 sequence is 12 residues long. Germline CDR1 SGHAT, CDR2 FQNNGV. DNA for the CDR3: TGTGCCAGCAGTCGGACAGCCGAGACCCAGTACTTC. This gives the protein CASSRTAETQYF. The variable domain in full, completed from reference TRBV11-2 and TRBJ2-5, reads EAGVAQSPRYKIIEKRQSVAFWCNPISGHATLYWYQQILGQGPKLLIQFQNNGVVDDSQLPKDRFSAERLKGVDSTLKIQPAKLEDSAVYLCASSRTAETQYFGPGTRLLVL.

The table lists this clonotype with many counts. Germline and junction disagree at one end, which may indicate a read error. The V gene is TRBV7-2, the J gene TRBJ2-7; D is possibly TRBD1 or TRBD2 (7 bases each). The CDR3 has 15 residues. Germline V gene lookup returns CDR1 SGHTA and CDR2 FQGNSA. CDR3 DNA: TGTGCCAGCAGTCTCCTCGGGGTACCAGGGGGACTATCCCGCTTC. This translates into CASSLLGVPGGLSRF.

Of note for this clonotype: A much larger clone differs by one base, so this may be a read error. J is TRBJ2-7 and V is TRBV4-1; 7 positions agree with TRBD1. The V gene's germline CDR1 is MGHRA and CDR2 YSYEKL. This CDR3 region has 15 residues. As DNA, the CDR3 is TGCGTCAGCAGCAGACCACAGGGGAGCTCCTACGAGCAGTACTTC. Translated: CVSSRPQGSSYEQYF.

The table lists this clonotype with many counts. The chain uses TRBV6-5 and TRBJ1-2; the match to TRBD1 covers 11 bases. Germline V gives CDR1 MNHEY, CDR2 SVGAGI. V dropped 2 bases and J dropped 6; count of bases not matched to a gene: 11. The CDR3 loop spans 17 amino acids. This CDR3 reads CASSYTDRGLSYNGYTF. In nucleotides, the CDR3 is TGTGCCAGCAGTTACACGGACAGGGGGCTTTCCTATAATGGCTACACCTTC.

The V call is TRBV2, the J call TRBJ2-2, with TRBD1 matching 9 bases. J was trimmed by 7 bases and V by 8 bases; bases with no gene match: 11. The germline V gene encodes CDR1 SNHLY and CDR2 FYNNEI. The CDR3 length is 15 residues. CDR3 DNA: TGTGCCAGCCATGGGGGACAGGGACGCGGCGGGGAGCTGTTTTTT. Protein: CASHGGQGRGGELFF.

This clonotype appeared many times. The chain's CDR3 is CASSSPGEYTEAFF. In nucleotides, the CDR3 is TGTGCCAGCAGTTCCCCGGGCGAGTACACTGAAGCTTTCTTT. The V gene is TRBV28, the J gene TRBJ1-1, with no clear D. The CDR3 has 14 amino acids. CDR1 and CDR2 (germline): MDHEN, SYDVKM. Deletions cut 4 bases from V and 3 bases from J, with 12 bases between.

This clonotype was counted many times. The CDR3 loop reads CASSDWTGVIETQYF. The CDR3 nucleotides are TGTGCCAGCAGTGACTGGACAGGGGTCATTGAGACCCAGTACTTC. The V and J genes are TRBV2 and TRBJ2-5; TRBD1 aligns across 9 bases. The V and J ends lost 3 bases and 5 bases, in that order; junction bases with no gene match: 7. This CDR3 comprises 15 residues. CDR1 SNHLY and CDR2 FYNNEI come from the germline V gene.

This chain connects TRBV20-1 to TRBJ2-7, with 9 nucleotides matching TRBD1. Germline lookup yields CDR1 DFQATT and CDR2 SNEGSKA (reference sequence). The CDR3 runs 13 residues. V shed 4 bases and J 4 bases; nucleotides not matched to a gene: 5. The CDR3 DNA reads as TGCAGTGCTACTGGACAGGGGAAATACGAGCAGTACTTC. Translating it yields CSATGQGKYEQYF.

The chain has TRBV12-3 or TRBV12-4 and TRBJ2-5, with D uncertain. Trimming took off 8 bases at V and 1 base at J, with 8 bases between the two ends. This CDR3 is built from 12 residues. In DNA form, the CDR3 reads TGTGCCAGCGGCAGTCTCCAAGAGACCCAGTACTTC. Translating gives CASGSLQETQYF.

The chain has TRBV29-1 and TRBJ1-1; 7 bases are a match to TRBD1. The CDR3 is made up of 11 amino acids. Germline V gene sequence: CDR1 SQVTM, CDR2 ANQGSEA. Trimming cost V 7 bases and J 3 bases; bases outside gene matches: 2. CDR3: CSAGQDTEAFF. CDR3 nucleotides: TGCAGCGCTGGACAGGACACTGAAGCTTTCTTT.